Below are 6 T cell receptor beta chains sequenced from a single sample in a study of OX40 agonist ivuxolimab in advanced cancers. Libraries were prepared by immunoSEQ multiplex PCR; TCRdb keeps only in-frame clonotypes and omits some of them. The sample holds around 65,000 clones, roughly 90% seen once. The source material was CD4+ or CD8+ T cells sorted from blood, sampled in a trial of the OX40 agonist ivuxolimab. The receptors stem from an adult with an advanced solid tumor such as melanoma, head and neck, liver or kidney cancer.

This clone was found a few times. The CDR3 sequence: CASSLPGFRDTEAFF. The CDR3 DNA reads TGTGCCAGTAGTCTTCCCGGATTTAGAGACACTGAAGCTTTCTTT. V is TRBV19 and J is TRBJ1-1; D unresolved. The CDR3 extends over 15 amino acids. Between the trimmed V and J ends, which lost 5 bases and 3 bases, there was a span of 16 bases. CDR1 and CDR2 from the germline V gene are LNHDA and SQIVND (reference sequence). Supplemented by reference TRBV19 and TRBJ1-1, the full variable domain reads DGGITQSPKYLFRKEGQNVTLSCEQNLNHDAMYWYRQDPGQGLRLIYYSQIVNDFQKGDIAEGYSVSREKKESFPLTVTSAQKNPTAFYLCASSLPGFRDTEAFFGQGTRLTVV.

The V gene is TRBV2, the J gene TRBJ1-5; D ambiguous. There are 15 residues in the CDR3. Germline V CDR1 and CDR2: SNHLY, FYNNEI. V lost 8 bases and J lost 0, with 14 bases in between. The CDR3 DNA sequence: TGTGCCAGCCTTTACAGCGTCTATAGCAATCAGCCCCAGCATTTT. Translated, it gives CASLYSVYSNQPQHF. The variable domain in full, completed from reference TRBV2 and TRBJ1-5, reads EPEVTQTPSHQVTQMGQEVILRCVPISNHLYFYWYRQILGQKVEFLVSFYNNEISEKSEIFDDQFSVERPDGSNFTLKIRSTKLEDSAMYFCASLYSVYSNQPQHFGDGTRLSIL.

The V call is TRBV4-1, the J call TRBJ2-2; maybe TRBD2 (6 bases). Germline V gives CDR1 MGHRA, CDR2 YSYEKL. Trimming removed 4 bases at V and 2 bases at J, with 14 bases between. This CDR3 is 16 amino acids long. The CDR3 coding sequence is TGCGCCAGCAGCCCCCGGGTAGCGGATAACACCGGGGAGCTGTTTTTT. Amino acids: CASSPRVADNTGELFF.

The rearrangement links TRBV18 to TRBJ2-5; D possibly uses TRBD1 or TRBD2 (5 bases each). The J call may be incorrect, as the DNA end agrees better with TRBJ2-7. This CDR3 spans 14 amino acids. Per the germline V gene, CDR1 is KGHSH and CDR2 is LQKENI. In DNA form, the CDR3 reads TGTGCCAGCTCACCACCAGGGGACCACTACGAGCAGTACTTC. It is translated as CASSPPGDHYEQYF.

This sequence joins TRBV5-6 and TRBJ1-3; possibly TRBD1 for D (5 bases). V was cut by 1 base and J by 6 bases, with 11 bases left in between. Germline lookup yields CDR1 SGHDT and CDR2 YYEEEE. The CDR3 has 14 amino acids. For the CDR3, the DNA is TGTGCCAGCAGCTTGTTTCAGGGTCTAAACACCATATATTTT. Residues: CASSLFQGLNTIYF.

The genes are TRBV7-8 and TRBJ2-1; D is tentatively TRBD1 or TRBD2 (5 bases each). V lost 5 bases and J 6 bases, leaving 23 bases between the germline ends. Germline values: CDR1 SGHVS, CDR2 FQNEAQ. The CDR3 has 17 amino acids. CDR3 in DNA: TGTGCCAGCAGCCCAGCGGTGGGGGAAGGGAGTGGCAATGAGCAGTTCTTC. Protein sequence: CASSPAVGEGSGNEQFF.